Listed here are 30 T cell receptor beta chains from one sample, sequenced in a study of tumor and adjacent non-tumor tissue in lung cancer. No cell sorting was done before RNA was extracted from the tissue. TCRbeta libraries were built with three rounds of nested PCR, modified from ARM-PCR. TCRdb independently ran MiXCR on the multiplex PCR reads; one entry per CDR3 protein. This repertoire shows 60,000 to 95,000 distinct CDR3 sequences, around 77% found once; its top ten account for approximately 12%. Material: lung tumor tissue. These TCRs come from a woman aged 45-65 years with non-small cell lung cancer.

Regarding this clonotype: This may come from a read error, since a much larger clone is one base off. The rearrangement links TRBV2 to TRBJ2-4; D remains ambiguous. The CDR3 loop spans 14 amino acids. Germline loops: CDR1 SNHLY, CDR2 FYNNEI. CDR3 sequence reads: CVSSEWQEKNIQYF. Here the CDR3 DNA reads TGTGTCAGCAGTGAATGGCAGGAGAAAAACATTCAGTACTTC. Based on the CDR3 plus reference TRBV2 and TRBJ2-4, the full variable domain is EPEVTQTPSHQVTQMGQEVILRCVPISNHLYFYWYRQILGQKVEFLVSFYNNEISEKSEIFDDQFSVERPDGSNFTLKIRSTKLEDSAMYFCVSSEWQEKNIQYFGAGTRLSVL.

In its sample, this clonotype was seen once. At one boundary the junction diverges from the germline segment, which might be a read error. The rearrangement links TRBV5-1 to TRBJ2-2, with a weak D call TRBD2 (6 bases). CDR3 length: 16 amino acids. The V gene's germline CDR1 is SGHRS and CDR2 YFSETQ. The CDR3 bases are TGCGCCAGCAGCTTGGTGGCAGGGAGGAACACCGGGGAGCTGTCTTTT. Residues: CASSLVAGRNTGELSF.

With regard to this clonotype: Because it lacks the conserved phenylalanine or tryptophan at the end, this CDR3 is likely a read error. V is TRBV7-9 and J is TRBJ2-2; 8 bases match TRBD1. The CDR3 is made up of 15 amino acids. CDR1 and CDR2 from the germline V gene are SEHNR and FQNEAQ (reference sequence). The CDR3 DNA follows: TGTGCCAGCAGCCCTCGACAGGGGTCCACCGAGGAGCTGTTTTCT. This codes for CASSPRQGSTEELFS.

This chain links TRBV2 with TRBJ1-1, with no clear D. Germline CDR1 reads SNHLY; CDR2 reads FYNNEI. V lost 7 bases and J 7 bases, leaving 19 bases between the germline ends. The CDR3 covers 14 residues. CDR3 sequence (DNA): TGTGCCAGCAATGTAGAGACACTCGGCAATGAAGCTTTCTTT. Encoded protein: CASNVETLGNEAFF.

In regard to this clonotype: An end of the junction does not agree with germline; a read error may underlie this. CDR3 amino acids: CTSTVSENIEAIF. In DNA form, the CDR3 reads TGTACCAGCACCGTTTCCGAGAACATTGAAGCTATCTTT. This chain connects TRBV6-6 to TRBJ1-1; D not resolved. Per germline, CDR1 MNHNY and CDR2 SVGAGI (reference sequence). This CDR3 comprises 13 residues.

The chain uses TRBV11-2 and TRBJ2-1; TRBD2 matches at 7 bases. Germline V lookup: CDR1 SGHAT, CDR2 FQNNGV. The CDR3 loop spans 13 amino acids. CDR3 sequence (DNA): TGTACTGAAGGGGAGGGAGGGTCGCGCGAGCAGTTCTTC. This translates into CTEGEGGSREQFF.

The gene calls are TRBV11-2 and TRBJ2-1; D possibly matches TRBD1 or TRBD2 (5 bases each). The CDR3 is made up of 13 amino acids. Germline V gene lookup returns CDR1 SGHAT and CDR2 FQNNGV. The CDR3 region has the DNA TGTACCGAAGGGGATGGAGGACCGCGCGAGCAGTTCTTC. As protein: CTEGDGGPREQFF. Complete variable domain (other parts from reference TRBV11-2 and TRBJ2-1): EAGVAQSPRYKIIEKRQSVAFWCNPISGHATLYWYQQILGQGPKLLIQFQNNGVVDDSQLPKDRFSAERLKGVDSTLKIQPAKLEDSAVYLCTEGDGGPREQFFGPGTRLTVL.

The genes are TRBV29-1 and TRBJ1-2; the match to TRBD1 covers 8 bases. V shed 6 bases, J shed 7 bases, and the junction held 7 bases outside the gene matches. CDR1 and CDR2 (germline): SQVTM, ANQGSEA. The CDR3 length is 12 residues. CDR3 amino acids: CSVLQGVSGYTF. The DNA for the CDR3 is TGCAGCGTGCTACAGGGGGTAAGTGGCTACACCTTC.

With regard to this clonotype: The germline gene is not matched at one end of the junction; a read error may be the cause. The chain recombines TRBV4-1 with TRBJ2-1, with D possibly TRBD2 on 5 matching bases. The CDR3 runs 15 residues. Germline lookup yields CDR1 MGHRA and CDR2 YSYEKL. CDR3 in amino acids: CANSQEGLAYNEQFF. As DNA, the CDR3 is TGCGCCAACAGCCAAGAGGGATTAGCCTACAATGAGCAGTTCTTC.

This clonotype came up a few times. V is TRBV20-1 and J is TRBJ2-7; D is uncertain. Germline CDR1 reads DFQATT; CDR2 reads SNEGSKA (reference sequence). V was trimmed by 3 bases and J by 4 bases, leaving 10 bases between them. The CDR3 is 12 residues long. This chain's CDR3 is CSARPGQYEQYF. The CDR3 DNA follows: TGCAGTGCTAGGCCGGGTCAGTACGAGCAGTACTTC.

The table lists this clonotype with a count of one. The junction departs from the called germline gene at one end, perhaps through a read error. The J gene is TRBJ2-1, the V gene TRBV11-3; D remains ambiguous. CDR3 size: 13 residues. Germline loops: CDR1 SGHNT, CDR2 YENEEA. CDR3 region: CTSSLGRYNDQFF. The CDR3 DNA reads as TGTACCAGCAGCTTAGGACGCTATAATGACCAGTTCTTC.

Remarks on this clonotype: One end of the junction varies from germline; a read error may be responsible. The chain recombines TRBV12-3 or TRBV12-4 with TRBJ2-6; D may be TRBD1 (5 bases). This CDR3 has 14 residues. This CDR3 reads CASRESSGANDLTF. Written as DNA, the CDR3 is TGTGCCAGCAGAGAGAGCTCTGGGGCCAACGACCTGACTTTC.

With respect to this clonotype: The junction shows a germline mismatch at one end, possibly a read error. The CDR3 loop reads CTSSYSVCYGSGETQYF. The CDR3 coding sequence is TGTACCAGCAGTTATTCTGTGTGTTATGGCTCGGGAGAGACCCAGTACTTC. This chain links TRBV6-9 with TRBJ2-5; unclear D gene. This CDR3 comprises 17 residues. Germline V CDR1 and CDR2: MNHGY, SVAAGI.

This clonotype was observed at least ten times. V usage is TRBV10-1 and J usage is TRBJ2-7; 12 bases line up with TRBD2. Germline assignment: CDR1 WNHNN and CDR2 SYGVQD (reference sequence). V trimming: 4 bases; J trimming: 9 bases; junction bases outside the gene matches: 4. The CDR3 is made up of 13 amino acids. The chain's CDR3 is CASSGTSGMGQYF. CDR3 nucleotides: TGCGCCAGCAGTGGGACTAGCGGGATGGGGCAGTACTTC.

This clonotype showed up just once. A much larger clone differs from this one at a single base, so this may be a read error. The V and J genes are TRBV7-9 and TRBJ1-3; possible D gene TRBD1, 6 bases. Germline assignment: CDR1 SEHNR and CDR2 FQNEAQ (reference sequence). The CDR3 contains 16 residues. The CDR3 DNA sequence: TGTGCCAGCAGCTCAAGGGCAGGGGATGGTGGAAAAACCATATATTTT. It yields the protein CASSSRAGDGGKTIYF.

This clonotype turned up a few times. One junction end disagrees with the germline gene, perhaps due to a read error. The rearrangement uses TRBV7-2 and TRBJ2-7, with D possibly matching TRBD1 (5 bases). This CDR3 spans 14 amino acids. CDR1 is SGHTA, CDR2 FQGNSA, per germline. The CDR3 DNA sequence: TGTGCCAGCAGCTTAAGTGGCGGACACTACGAGCAGTATTTC. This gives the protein CASSLSGGHYEQYF.

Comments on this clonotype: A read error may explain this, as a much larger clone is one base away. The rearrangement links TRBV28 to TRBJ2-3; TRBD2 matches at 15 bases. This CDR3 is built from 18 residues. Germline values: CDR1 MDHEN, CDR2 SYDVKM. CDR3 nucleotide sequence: TGTGCCAACAGTTTCCTGCCGGGACTAGCGGGAGGCTCAGATACGCAGTATTTT. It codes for CANSFLPGLAGGSDTQYF.

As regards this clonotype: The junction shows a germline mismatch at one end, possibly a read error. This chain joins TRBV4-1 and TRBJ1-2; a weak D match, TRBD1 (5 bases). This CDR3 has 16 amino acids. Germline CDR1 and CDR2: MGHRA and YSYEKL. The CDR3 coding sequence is TGCGCCAGCAGCCAAGATAGGGATAGGGGAAGGATTGGCTACATCTTC. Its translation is CASSQDRDRGRIGYIF.

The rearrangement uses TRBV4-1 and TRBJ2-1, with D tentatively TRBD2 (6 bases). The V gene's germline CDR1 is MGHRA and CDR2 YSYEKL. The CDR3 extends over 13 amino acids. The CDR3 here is CGSSQMGDSEQFF. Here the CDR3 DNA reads TGCGGTAGCAGCCAGATGGGGGACTCTGAGCAGTTCTTC.

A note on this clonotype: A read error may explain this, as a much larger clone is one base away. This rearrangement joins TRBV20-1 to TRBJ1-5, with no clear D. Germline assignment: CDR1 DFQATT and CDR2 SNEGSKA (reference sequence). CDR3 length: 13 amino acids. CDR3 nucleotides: TGCAGTGCTAGCACAGAATGCAATCAGCTCCAGCATTTT. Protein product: CSASTECNQLQHF.

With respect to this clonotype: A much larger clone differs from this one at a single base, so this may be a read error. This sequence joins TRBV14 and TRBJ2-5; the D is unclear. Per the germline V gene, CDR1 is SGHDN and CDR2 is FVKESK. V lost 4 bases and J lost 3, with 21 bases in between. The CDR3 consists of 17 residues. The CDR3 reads CASSLGRVLLWEETQYF. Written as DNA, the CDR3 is TGTGCCAGCAGCCTAGGCCGGGTCCTACTCTGGGAAGAGACCCAGTACTTC.

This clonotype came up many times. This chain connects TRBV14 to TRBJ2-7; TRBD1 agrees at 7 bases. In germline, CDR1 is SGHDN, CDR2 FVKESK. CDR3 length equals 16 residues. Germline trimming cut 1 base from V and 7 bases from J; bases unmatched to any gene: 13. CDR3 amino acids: CASSQGTDRKAWEQYF. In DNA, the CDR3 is TGTGCCAGCAGCCAAGGGACGGACAGGAAGGCGTGGGAGCAGTACTTC.

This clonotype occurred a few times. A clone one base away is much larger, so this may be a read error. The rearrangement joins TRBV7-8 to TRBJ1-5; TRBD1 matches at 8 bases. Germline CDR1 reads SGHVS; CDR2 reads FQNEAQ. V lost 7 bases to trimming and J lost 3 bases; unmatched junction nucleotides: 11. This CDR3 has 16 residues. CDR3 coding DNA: TGTGCCAGCAACTCCTACGACAGGGGTTTCAATCAGCCCCAGCATTTT. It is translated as CASNSYDRGFNQPQHF. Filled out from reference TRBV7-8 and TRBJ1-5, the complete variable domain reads GAGVSQSPRYKVAKRGQDVALRCDPISGHVSLFWYQQALGQGPEFLTYFQNEAQLDKSGLPSDRFFAERPEGSVSTLKIQRTQQEDSAVYLCASNSYDRGFNQPQHFGDGTRLSIL.

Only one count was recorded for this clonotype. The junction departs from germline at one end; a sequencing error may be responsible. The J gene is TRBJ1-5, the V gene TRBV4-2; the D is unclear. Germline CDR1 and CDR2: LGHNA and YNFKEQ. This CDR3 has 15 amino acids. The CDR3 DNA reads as TGTACCAGCAGTCAAGACCTCACTAGCGATCAGCCCCAGCATTTT. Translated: CTSSQDLTSDQPQHF.

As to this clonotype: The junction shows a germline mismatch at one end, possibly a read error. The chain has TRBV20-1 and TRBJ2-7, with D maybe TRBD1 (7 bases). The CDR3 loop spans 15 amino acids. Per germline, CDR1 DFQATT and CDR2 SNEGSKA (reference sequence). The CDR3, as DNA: TGCAGTGATAGGTCCTTAGGGGGCGCGGACTACGAGCGGTACTTC. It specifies CSDRSLGGADYERYF.

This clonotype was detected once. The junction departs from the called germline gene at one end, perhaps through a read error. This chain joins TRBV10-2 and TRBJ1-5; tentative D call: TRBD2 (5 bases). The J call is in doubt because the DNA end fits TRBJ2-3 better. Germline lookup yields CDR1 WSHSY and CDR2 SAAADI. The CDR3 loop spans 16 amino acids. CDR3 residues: CASSESGLLLGQPQYF. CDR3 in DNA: TGTGCCAGCAGTGAGTCAGGACTTCTCCTCGGTCAGCCCCAGTATTTT.

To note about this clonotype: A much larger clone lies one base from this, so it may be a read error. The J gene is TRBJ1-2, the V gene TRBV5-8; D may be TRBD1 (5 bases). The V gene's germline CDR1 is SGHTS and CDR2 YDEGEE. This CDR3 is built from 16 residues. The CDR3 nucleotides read TGTGCCAGCAGCTTGAATGTTTTCCCAGGGATCTATGGCTACTCCTTC. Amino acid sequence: CASSLNVFPGIYGYSF.

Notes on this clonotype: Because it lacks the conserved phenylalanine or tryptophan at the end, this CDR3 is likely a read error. The CDR3 is CASSDGPRRNTGAFS. CDR3 nucleotides: TGTGCCAGCAGCGACGGGCCCAGGAGGAACACTGGAGCTTTCTCT. The chain carries TRBV12-3 or TRBV12-4 and TRBJ1-1; D uncertain. This CDR3 is 15 amino acids long.

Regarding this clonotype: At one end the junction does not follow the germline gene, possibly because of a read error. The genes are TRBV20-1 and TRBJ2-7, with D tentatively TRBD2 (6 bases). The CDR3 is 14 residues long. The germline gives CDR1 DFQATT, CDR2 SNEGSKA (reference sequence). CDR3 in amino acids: CSASTRDSLWEQYF. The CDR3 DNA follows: TGCAGTGCTAGTACCCGGGACTCCCTTTGGGAGCAGTATTTC.

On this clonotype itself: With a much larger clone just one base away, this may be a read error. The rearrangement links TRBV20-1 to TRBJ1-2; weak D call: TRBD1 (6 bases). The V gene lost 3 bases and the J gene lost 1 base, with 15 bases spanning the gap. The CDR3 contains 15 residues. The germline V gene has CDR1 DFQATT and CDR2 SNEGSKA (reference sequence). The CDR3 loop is CSARKQGNLNYGYTF. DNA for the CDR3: TGCAGTGCTAGGAAACAGGGAAATCTTAACTATGGCTACACCTTC.